The rows below give T cell receptor beta chains drawn from one sample of a study of identical twins. TCRdb reprocessed the 5' RACE reads via MiXCR and lists one record per CDR3 protein. The sample includes some 560,000 distinct CDR3 sequences, more than 9% of them seen just once. The data were also submitted as part of a second study, on yellow fever vaccine responses in identical twins.

The sample was PBMCs. The receptors derive from a woman younger than 35 in good health. The CDR3 runs from the conserved cysteine through the conserved F or W. Each record gives: CDR3 length, clone size, D gene, J gene, V gene, CDR3 protein, CDR3 DNA. D genes are given only for firm matches. The listing skips clone size in some rows; elsewhere it reads once, few, many or a size class.

14 | many | TRBD1 | TRBJ2-5 | TRBV7-9 | CASSSGTGQETQYF | TGTGCCAGCAGCTCCGGGACAGGGCAAGAGACCCAGTACTTC
15 | few | TRBD1 | TRBJ1-6 | TRBV7-9 | CASSLGGTGEWDLHF | TGTGCCAGCAGCTTAGGTGGGACAGGGGAATGGGACCTCCACTTT
13 | few | - | TRBJ1-2 | TRBV18 | CASSPGRVGGYTF | TGTGCCAGCTCACCGGGCAGGGTCGGTGGCTACACCTTC
17 | few | TRBD2 | TRBJ2-3 | TRBV20-1 | CSAREERSGRPTDTQYF | TGCAGTGCTAGAGAGGAGAGGAGCGGGAGGCCCACAGATACGCAGTATTTT
15 | few | - | TRBJ2-7 | TRBV20-1 | CSAKPPKGRSYEQYF | TGCAGTGCCAAGCCCCCAAAGGGGCGCTCCTACGAGCAGTACTTC
12 | - | TRBD2 | TRBJ2-4 | TRBV30 | CAWSLGLGIQYF | TGTGCCTGGAGTCTAGGACTAGGCATTCAGTACTTC
15 | few | TRBD2 | TRBJ2-7 | TRBV27 | CASSFTLAGDGEQYF | TGTGCCAGCAGTTTCACCCTAGCGGGAGACGGCGAGCAGTACTTC
16 | many | - | TRBJ2-3 | TRBV6-2/TRBV6-3 | CASSYSSTHLTDTQYF | TGTGCCAGCAGTTACTCTTCGACTCACCTCACAGATACGCAGTATTTT
14 | - | TRBD1 | TRBJ2-3 | TRBV28 | CASSATGMPDTQYF | TGTGCCAGCAGTGCGACAGGGATGCCAGATACGCAGTATTTT
14 | few | - | TRBJ2-7 | TRBV15 | CATSRDRTTYEQYF | TGTGCCACCAGCAGAGATAGAACCACCTACGAGCAGTACTTC
15 | many | - | TRBJ2-1 | TRBV20-1 | CSARPGAGRAHEQFF | TGCAGTGCTCGCCCTGGGGCAGGGAGAGCACATGAGCAGTTCTTC
17 | few | TRBD2 | TRBJ2-3 | TRBV4-3 | CASSNPPGLAGTDTQYF | TGCGCCAGCAGTAACCCACCGGGACTAGCGGGCACAGATACGCAGTATTTT
16 | many | TRBD1 | TRBJ1-5 | TRBV6-5 | CASSYSWTGSGQPQHF | TGTGCCAGCAGTTACTCGTGGACAGGGAGTGGTCAGCCCCAGCATTTT
20 | few | - | TRBJ2-1 | TRBV3-1 | CASSQRGRNLITSSYNEQFF | TGTGCCAGCAGCCAACGGGGGCGCAATCTCATAACGAGCTCCTACAATGAGCAGTTCTTC
15 | many | - | TRBJ2-3 | TRBV12-3/TRBV12-4 | CASSPSGASTDTQYF | TGTGCCAGCAGTCCCTCAGGGGCGAGCACAGATACGCAGTATTTT
17 | many | - | TRBJ2-2 | TRBV20-1 | CSARGGMAGANTGELFF | TGCAGTGCAAGAGGAGGAATGGCGGGTGCGAACACCGGGGAGCTGTTTTTT
13 | many | TRBD1 | TRBJ1-1 | TRBV18 | CASSPTGGTEAFF | TGTGCCAGCTCTCCGACAGGGGGCACTGAAGCTTTCTTT
14 | few | - | TRBJ2-1 | TRBV20-1 | CSAPDHYSYNEQFF | TGCAGTGCCCCGGACCATTACTCCTACAATGAGCAGTTCTTC
15 | - | - | TRBJ2-5 | TRBV5-4 | CASSPGGERPETQYF | TGTGCCAGCAGCCCTGGCGGGGAAAGGCCAGAGACCCAGTACTTC
15 | - | - | TRBJ2-7 | TRBV4-3 | CASSQGRAGIYEQYF | TGCGCCAGCAGCCAAGGGAGGGCGGGTATTTACGAGCAGTACTTC
17 | few | - | TRBJ2-3 | TRBV23-1 | CASSQSAQTRRPDTQYF | TGCGCCAGCAGTCAATCGGCCCAGACCCGGCGACCGGATACGCAGTATTTT
14 | few | TRBD2 | TRBJ2-5 | TRBV20-1 | CSARLAEGQETQYF | TGCAGTGCTAGACTAGCGGAAGGGCAAGAGACCCAGTACTTC
14 | few | - | TRBJ1-1 | TRBV18 | CASSPQEGGTEAFF | TGTGCCAGCTCACCACAGGAGGGAGGCACTGAAGCTTTCTTT
15 | - | TRBD1 | TRBJ2-1 | TRBV6-1 | CASSEEGTANNEQFF | TGTGCCAGCAGTGAAGAAGGGACAGCCAACAATGAGCAGTTCTTC
19 | - | TRBD2 | TRBJ2-7 | TRBV3-1 | CASSQDPGLAGGSSYEQYF | TGTGCCAGCAGCCAAGATCCCGGACTAGCGGGAGGAAGCTCCTACGAGCAGTACTTC
11 | - | - | TRBJ1-2 | TRBV29-1 | CSVGDFYGYTF | TGCAGCGTTGGAGACTTTTATGGCTACACCTTC
14 | - | TRBD2 | TRBJ2-3 | TRBV4-3 | CASSPGGSGNTQYF | TGCGCCAGCAGCCCGGGCGGGAGTGGGAATACGCAGTATTTT
15 | - | - | TRBJ2-5 | TRBV7-2 | CASSQVTSLQETQYF | TGTGCCAGCAGCCAGGTTACTTCCCTCCAAGAGACCCAGTACTTC